This T cell receptor beta chain was recorded in a study of blood T cell repertoires in COVID-19. Study-level background: The samples span acute and convalescent COVID-19 from the United States, Italy and Spain.

Across under 25 US areas, participants ranged in age from about 18 to 90 years. The CDR3 spans 12 residues. CDR1 and CDR2 from the germline V gene are SQVTM and ANQGSEA. V lost 1 base and J 8 bases, leaving 11 bases between the germline ends. Here immunoSEQ multiplex PCR was the method, and the copy in TCRdb shows in-frame clones only, minus some. This table holds about 400,000 clones, 88% found once. The source of this sequence is a woman between 40 and 55 years old with acute COVID-19. The chain employs TRBV29-1 and TRBJ1-1; maybe TRBD1 (5 bases). What was sequenced was PBMCs or T cells enriched from blood (not recorded which). The CDR3 loop reads CSVEVSQGEAFF. The CDR3 DNA reads TGCAGCGTTGAAGTGTCCCAGGGAGAAGCTTTCTTT.